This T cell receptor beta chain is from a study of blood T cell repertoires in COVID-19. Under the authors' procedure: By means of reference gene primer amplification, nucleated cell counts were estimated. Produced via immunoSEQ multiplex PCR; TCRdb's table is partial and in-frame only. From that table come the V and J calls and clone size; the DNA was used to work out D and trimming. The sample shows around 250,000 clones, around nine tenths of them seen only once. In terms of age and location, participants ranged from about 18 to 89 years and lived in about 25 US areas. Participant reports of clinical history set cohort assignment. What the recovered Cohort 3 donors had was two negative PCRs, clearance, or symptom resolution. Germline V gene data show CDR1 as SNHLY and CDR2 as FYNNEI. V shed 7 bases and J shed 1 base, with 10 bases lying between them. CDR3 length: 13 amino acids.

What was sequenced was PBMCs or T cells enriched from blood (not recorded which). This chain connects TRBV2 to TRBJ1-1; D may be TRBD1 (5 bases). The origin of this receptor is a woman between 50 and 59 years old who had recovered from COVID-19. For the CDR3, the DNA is TGTGCCAGCAAGGGACTGCGGAACACTGAAGCTTTCTTT. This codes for CASKGLRNTEAFF.